Below are 2 T cell receptor beta chains sequenced from a single sample in a study of control samples from healthy donors and cancer patients. Assay used: immunoSEQ multiplex PCR; TCRdb lists only in-frame clones, some missing. The sample records approximately 130,000 clones, 70% to 90% being singletons. Sequencing used blood. All receptors come from a man aged 60-69 years in good health.

A single count supports this clone. J is TRBJ2-1 and V is TRBV7-2; 9 positions agree with TRBD2. Trimming at V came to 4 bases and at J to 8 bases, leaving 15 bases not matched to a gene. This CDR3 is 17 amino acids long. Germline lookup yields CDR1 SGHTA and CDR2 FQGNSA. CDR3 nucleotides: TGTGCCAGCAGCTCCCGCGGGCGGGGGGGCTACTCCCATGAGCAGTTCTTC. Encoded protein: CASSSRGRGGYSHEQFF.

With regard to this clone: At one of its ends the junction is not consistent with the germline gene, which may arise from a read error. The CDR3 reads CASSLDGQSTDTQYF. The CDR3 DNA reads as TGTGCCAGCAGCCTAGATGGACAGTCCACAGATACGCAGTATTTT. V and J are TRBV11-2 and TRBJ2-3; D may be TRBD1 (6 bases). Per the germline V gene, CDR1 is SGHAT and CDR2 is FQNNGV. The CDR3 loop spans 15 amino acids.